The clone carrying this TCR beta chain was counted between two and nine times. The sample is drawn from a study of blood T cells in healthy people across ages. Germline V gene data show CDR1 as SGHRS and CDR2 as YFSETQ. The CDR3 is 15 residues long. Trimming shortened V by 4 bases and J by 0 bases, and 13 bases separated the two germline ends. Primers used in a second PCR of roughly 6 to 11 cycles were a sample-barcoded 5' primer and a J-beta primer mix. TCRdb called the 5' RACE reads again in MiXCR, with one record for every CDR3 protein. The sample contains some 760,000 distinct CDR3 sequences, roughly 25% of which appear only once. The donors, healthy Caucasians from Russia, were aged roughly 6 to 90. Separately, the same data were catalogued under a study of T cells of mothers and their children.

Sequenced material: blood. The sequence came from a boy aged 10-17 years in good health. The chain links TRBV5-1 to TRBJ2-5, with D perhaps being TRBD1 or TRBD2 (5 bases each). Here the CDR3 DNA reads TGCGCCAGCAGCGGGGGACGGCAATACCAAGAGACCCAGTACTTC. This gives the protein CASSGGRQYQETQYF.